One sample yielded the 15 T cell receptor beta chains listed below, sequenced in a study of cytomegalovirus exposure and HLA in healthy donors. TCRdb keeps only in-frame clones here, not all; method: immunoSEQ multiplex PCR. The table has about 44,000 clones, 80% to 95% seen once. Sequenced: PBMCs. The source is a woman aged 18-29 years in good health and CMV-seronegative.

This sequence joins TRBV6-1 and TRBJ2-2; D is perhaps TRBD2 (6 bases). The CDR3 covers 15 residues. V was shortened by 10 bases and J by 1 base, with 16 bases between the two germline ends. The germline gives CDR1 MNHNS, CDR2 SASEGT. DNA for the CDR3: TGTGCCACAGGACTGGGGAGGCGGAACACCGGGGAGCTGTTTTTT. Encoded protein: CATGLGRRNTGELFF.

The J gene is TRBJ1-1, the V gene TRBV7-3; no firm D call. The ends were cut back, 2 bases at V and 1 base at J, with 11 bases in the middle. From germline, CDR1 is SGHTA and CDR2 FQGTGA. The CDR3 has 15 amino acids. In DNA form, the CDR3 reads TGTGCCAGCAGCTTAGATAACGGTGGGAACACTGAAGCTTTCTTT. Its protein is CASSLDNGGNTEAFF.

CDR3 bases: TGTGCCAGCACCTTACAGGGGAATGAGCAGTTCTTC. Translated: CASTLQGNEQFF. This rearrangement joins TRBV28 to TRBJ2-1; 7 positions match TRBD1. J lost 7 bases, V lost 7 bases, and 4 bases had no gene match. Germline V lookup: CDR1 MDHEN, CDR2 SYDVKM. The CDR3 has 12 amino acids.

The genes are TRBV5-1 and TRBJ1-1, with 9 bases fitting TRBD1. This CDR3 region has 15 residues. CDR1 and CDR2 from the germline V gene are SGHRS and YFSETQ. V was pared by 4 bases and J by 5 bases, with 9 bases of the junction left unmatched. The CDR3 DNA reads as TGCGCCAGCAGCGACCCGAGGACAGGGGAGACTGAAGCTTTCTTT. Translating it yields CASSDPRTGETEAFF.

V usage is TRBV5-1 and J usage is TRBJ2-1; 11 positions agree with TRBD2. With 0 bases clipped from V and 7 bases from J, the junction kept 3 bases outside the gene matches. Germline loops: CDR1 SGHRS, CDR2 YFSETQ. The CDR3 consists of 15 residues. The CDR3 protein is CASSLATSGRNEQFF. DNA for the CDR3: TGCGCCAGCAGCTTGGCTACTAGCGGGAGAAATGAGCAGTTCTTC. Full variable domain (outside the CDR3, taken from reference TRBV5-1 and TRBJ2-1): KAGVTQTPRYLIKTRGQQVTLSCSPISGHRSVSWYQQTPGQGLQFLFEYFSETQRNKGNFPGRFSGRQFSNSRSEMNVSTLELGDSALYLCASSLATSGRNEQFFGPGTRLTVL.

The chain uses TRBV5-1 and TRBJ2-2; D possibly corresponds to TRBD1 (7 bases). Germline V lookup: CDR1 SGHRS, CDR2 YFSETQ. CDR3 length: 15 amino acids. V dropped 7 bases and J dropped 0 bases, with 13 bases sitting between them. The CDR3 DNA reads as TGCGCCAGCTCGCGGGACAGCCCGAACACCGGGGAGCTGTTTTTT. The encoded protein is CASSRDSPNTGELFF.

This chain links TRBV6-5 with TRBJ2-7; 9 positions agree with TRBD1. The CDR3 extends over 15 amino acids. In germline, CDR1 is MNHEY, CDR2 SVGAGI. The J segment lost 3 bases and the V segment lost 6 bases, leaving 9 bases of the junction unmatched. The CDR3 DNA reads TGTGCCAGCAGCGACAGACAGGGGGGGATCTACGAGCAGTACTTC. Protein product: CASSDRQGGIYEQYF.

This chain uses TRBV6-5 with TRBJ2-3; TRBD2 agrees at 8 bases. CDR1 is MNHEY, CDR2 SVGAGI, per germline. This CDR3 region has 14 residues. Trimming cost V 6 bases and J 5 bases; bases outside gene matches: 7. The CDR3 region is CASSRLAGRDTQYF. In DNA form, the CDR3 reads TGTGCCAGCAGCCGGCTAGCGGGTCGAGATACGCAGTATTTT.

This rearrangement joins TRBV5-4 to TRBJ2-7; 9 positions agree with TRBD1. The CDR3 extends over 13 amino acids. Germline-derived CDR1 and CDR2 are SGHNT and YYREEE (reference sequence). Trimming took 6 bases from V and 2 from J; bases not matched to a gene: 3. CDR3 loop: CASTRDRAYEQYF. For the CDR3, the DNA is TGTGCCAGCACACGGGACAGGGCCTACGAGCAGTACTTC.

The chain couples TRBV11-2 to TRBJ1-1; D is perhaps TRBD1 (6 bases). CDR3 length: 12 residues. Germline assignment: CDR1 SGHAT and CDR2 FQNNGV. The germline V and J ends were trimmed by 5 bases and 8 bases, with 12 bases remaining between them. In nucleotides, the CDR3 is TGTGCCAGCAGCATCGGACAGCGAGAAGCTTTCTTT. This translates into CASSIGQREAFF.

Only a few counts were recorded for this clone. Different DNA sequences within this sample yield the same CDR3. CDR3 bases: TGTGCCAGCAGTGACTCTAGCGGCTCCTACAATGAGCAGTTCTTC. This gives the protein CASSDSSGSYNEQFF. The V and J genes are TRBV6-4 and TRBJ2-1, with D possibly TRBD2 on 6 matching bases. V shed 0 bases and J shed 0 bases, with 6 bases lying between them. The CDR3 runs to 15 residues. CDR1 MRHNA and CDR2 SNTAGT come from the germline V gene.

As to this clone: Germline is not matched at one junction end, which may reflect a read error. This chain connects TRBV7-7 to TRBJ2-1; a possible D gene is TRBD1 (6 bases). The germline V gene encodes CDR1 SSHAT and CDR2 FNYEAQ (reference sequence). The CDR3 loop spans 15 amino acids. Here the CDR3 DNA reads TGTGCTAGCAGCTTCGGACTGGAGAGGGGGAATGAGCAGTTCTTC. Its translation: CASSFGLERGNEQFF. Together with reference TRBV7-7 and TRBJ2-1, the CDR3 gives the full variable domain: GAGVSQSPRYKVTKRGQDVTLRCDPISSHATLYWYQQALGQGPEFLTYFNYEAQPDKSGLPSDRFSAERPEGSISTLTIQRTEQRDSAMYRCASSFGLERGNEQFFGPGTRLTVL.

As to this clone: Other DNA sequences of this sample code for an identical CDR3. The CDR3 loop reads CASSDTGGTEAFF. CDR3 sequence (DNA): TGTGCCAGCAGCGACACAGGGGGCACTGAAGCTTTCTTT. The gene calls are TRBV2 and TRBJ1-1; 8 nucleotides line up with TRBD1. Unmatched junction bases numbered 4, after V lost 6 bases and J lost 4 bases. CDR1 is SNHLY, CDR2 FYNNEI, per germline. The CDR3 has 13 residues.

This clone came up a few times. V is TRBV6-1 and J is TRBJ2-2; 10 nucleotides align to TRBD2. The length of the CDR3 is 15 residues. Looked up from germline, CDR1 is MNHNS and CDR2 is SASEGT. Trimming removed 2 bases from V and 3 bases from J; junction bases left unmatched: 0. DNA of the CDR3: TGTGCCAGCAGTGAACTAGCGGGGGACACCGGGGAGCTGTTTTTT. Translated: CASSELAGDTGELFF.

This chain links TRBV6-1 with TRBJ2-3, with 8 bases lining up with TRBD2. Germline V gene lookup returns CDR1 MNHNS and CDR2 SASEGT. With V trimmed by 4 bases and J by 0 bases, 6 bases remained unmatched. This CDR3 region has 16 residues. CDR3 amino acids: CASSALVAGSTDTQYF. The DNA for the CDR3 is TGTGCCAGCAGTGCTCTTGTAGCGGGGAGCACAGATACGCAGTATTTT.